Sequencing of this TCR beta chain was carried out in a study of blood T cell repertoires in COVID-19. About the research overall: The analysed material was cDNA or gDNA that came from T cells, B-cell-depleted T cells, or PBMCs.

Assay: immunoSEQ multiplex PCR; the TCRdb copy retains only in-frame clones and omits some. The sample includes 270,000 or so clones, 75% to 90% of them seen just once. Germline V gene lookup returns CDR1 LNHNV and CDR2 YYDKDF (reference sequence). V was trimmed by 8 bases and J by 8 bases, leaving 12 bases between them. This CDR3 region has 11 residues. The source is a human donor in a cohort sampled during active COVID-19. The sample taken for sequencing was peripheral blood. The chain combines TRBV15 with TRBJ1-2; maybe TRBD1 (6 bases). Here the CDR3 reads CATRWDKGYTF. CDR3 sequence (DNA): TGTGCCACCCGTTGGGACAAAGGCTACACCTTC.